This T cell receptor (beta chain) is drawn from a study of cytomegalovirus exposure and HLA in healthy donors. Overall study: The use of the same platform for the 110 or so validation repertoires and the roughly 730 first-cohort repertoires was reported by a later analysis.

The donors were part of the validation cohort of around 110 subjects. That cohort was separate from the first cohort, which comprised under 700 subjects. On this clone itself: What it recognizes is unknown.

Regarding the study as a whole: The study recorded around 160 TCR beta chains that were cytomegalovirus-associated.

V shed 1 base and J 3 bases; nucleotides not matched to a gene: 6. The CDR3 spans 18 residues. CDR1 SGDLS and CDR2 YYNGEE come from the germline V gene. The repertoire was sequenced with immunoSEQ multiplex PCR; TCRdb's copy has only in-frame clones and lacks some. The sample contains approximately 110,000 clones, 94% of which appear only once. The clonotype was recovered from a woman aged 18 to 35 in good health and CMV-seronegative. The rearrangement uses TRBV9 and TRBJ2-2, with 13 bases lining up with TRBD2. Sequencing was carried out using PBMCs. The CDR3 is CASSVPLAGGPDTGELFF. DNA for the CDR3: TGTGCCAGCAGCGTACCACTAGCGGGAGGGCCGGACACCGGGGAGCTGTTTTTT.